Each of the 21 T cell receptor beta chains below was sequenced from the same sample in a study of T cells in Graves' hyperthyroidism and ophthalmopathy (dated by TCRdb to between 2019 and 2020). The library came from multiplex PCR. Data came from an Illumina HiSeq 2000. The TCR beta CDR3 regions were amplified from the RNA transcripts. The TCR CDR3 was subjected to a first round of RT-PCR using the HTBI primer set and the Qiagen OneStep RT-PCR kit. TCRdb reprocessed the public reads (quality trimming at Q25 with fastp, clone calling with MiXCR) and kept in-frame beta chains. Here each entry gathers all rows of one CDR3 protein and keeps the most common genes and DNA. For this sample there are a few hundred thousand distinct CDR3 sequences; 14% appear just once. About 15% of the sample rests with the top ten. The source material was blood. The receptors shown here come from a middle-aged woman with Graves' hyperthyroidism.

This clonotype was picked up many times. This sequence joins TRBV15 and TRBJ2-5; possibly TRBD1 for D (5 bases). The CDR3 loop spans 14 amino acids. Germline assignment: CDR1 LNHNV and CDR2 YYDKDF (reference sequence). With 3 bases removed from V and 5 bases from J, the gap between germline ends came to 13 bases. This CDR3 reads CATSRDQGSETQYF. The CDR3 nucleotides read TGTGCCACCAGCAGGGATCAGGGTTCTGAGACCCAGTACTTC.

The sample holds one count of this clonotype. A much larger clone differs by one base, so this may be a read error. The V call is TRBV28, the J call TRBJ1-6; no reliable D call. Looked up from germline, CDR1 is MDHEN and CDR2 is SYDVKM. The CDR3 totals 13 residues. The DNA of the CDR3 is TGTGTCAGCACAGAAGGAGATAATTCACCCCTCCACTTT. This gives the protein CVSTEGDNSPLHF. Full variable domain (rest looked up from reference TRBV28 and TRBJ1-6): DVKVTQSSRYLVKRTGEKVFLECVQDMDHENMFWYRQDPGLGLRLIYFSYDVKMKEKGDIPEGYSVSREKKERFSLILESASTNQTSMYLCVSTEGDNSPLHFGNGTRLTVT.

The chain couples TRBV20-1 to TRBJ2-7; possible D gene TRBD2, 6 bases. The germline CDR1 and CDR2 sequences are DFQATT and SNEGSKA (reference sequence). Trimming pared 6 bases from V and 5 bases from J, leaving 20 bases between. The CDR3 is made up of 14 amino acids. The CDR3: CSATHSRRADEQYF. CDR3 nucleotide sequence: TGCAGTGCGACCCATAGCAGGAGGGCCGACGAGCAGTACTTC.

The V gene is TRBV13, the J gene TRBJ2-7; no definite D call. The V end lost 1 base, the J end lost 4 bases, and 11 bases lay between the germline ends. The germline CDR1 and CDR2 sequences are PRHDT and FYEKMQ (reference sequence). CDR3 length: 14 residues. The CDR3 is CASSLVGSMYEQYF. For the CDR3, the DNA is TGTGCCAGCAGCTTAGTCGGAAGTATGTACGAGCAGTACTTC.

This clonotype was detected many times. The chain has TRBV20-1 and TRBJ2-1, with TRBD2 identical over 9 bases. V gave up 4 bases and J gave up 0 bases; unmatched junction bases: 4. The CDR3 is 15 amino acids. Germline V gene data show CDR1 as DFQATT and CDR2 as SNEGSKA (reference sequence). DNA for the CDR3: TGCAGTGCTACTACGACTAGCGGCTCCTACAATGAGCAGTTCTTC. It yields the protein CSATTTSGSYNEQFF.

At least ten counts were recorded for this clonotype. The DNA for the CDR3 is TGTGCCAGCAGCGTAGCTCTCACAGATACGCAGTATTTT. Amino acids: CASSVALTDTQYF. This chain joins TRBV9 and TRBJ2-3, with D hard to call. Trimming shortened V by 0 bases and J by 2 bases, and 4 bases separated the two germline ends. The CDR3 consists of 13 residues. Per germline, CDR1 SGDLS and CDR2 YYNGEE.

This clonotype was found many times. The chain is built from TRBV7-8 and TRBJ2-7; 7 nucleotides agree with TRBD2. Germline V gene sequence: CDR1 SGHVS, CDR2 FQNEAQ. The V segment lost 1 base and the J segment 4 bases; nucleotides outside the gene matches: 7. The CDR3 is 15 residues long. The CDR3 loop reads CASSLVWLAEYEQYF. CDR3 DNA sequence: TGTGCCAGCAGCTTAGTTTGGCTAGCGGAATACGAGCAGTACTTC.

V and J are TRBV5-5 and TRBJ1-6; no reliable D call. Trimming pared 4 bases from V and 5 bases from J, leaving 10 bases between. Germline CDR1 reads SGHKS; CDR2 reads YYEKEE (reference sequence). CDR3 length: 14 amino acids. Here the CDR3 DNA reads TGTGCCAGCAGCCTCACCGAGGATAATTCACCCCTCCACTTT. It encodes CASSLTEDNSPLHF.

The sample holds many counts of this clonotype. The J gene is TRBJ2-1, the V gene TRBV15; D gene unclear. V was pared by 0 bases and J by 3 bases, with 9 bases between. The CDR3 runs to 15 residues. Looked up from germline, CDR1 is LNHNV and CDR2 is YYDKDF (reference sequence). The CDR3 coding sequence is TGTGCCACCAGCAGAGATTTTTGGGGCTACAATGAGCAGTTCTTC. Protein sequence: CATSRDFWGYNEQFF.

The genes are TRBV4-1 and TRBJ2-5, with 12 bases aligning to TRBD2. This CDR3 is built from 16 residues. The V gene's germline CDR1 is MGHRA and CDR2 YSYEKL. Unmatched junction bases numbered 7, after V lost 3 bases and J lost 5 bases. The CDR3 protein is CASSHQSTSGRETQYF. CDR3 DNA: TGCGCCAGCAGCCATCAATCAACTAGCGGGAGGGAGACCCAGTACTTC.

This clonotype has just a few counts. J is TRBJ2-7 and V is TRBV6-2 or TRBV6-3; D may be TRBD1 or TRBD2 (5 bases each). The CDR3 totals 12 residues. The V end was cut by 10 bases, the J end by 2 bases, with 12 bases between. Looked up from germline, CDR1 is MNHEY and CDR2 is SVGEGT. In nucleotides, the CDR3 is TGTGCCACCCGGGACGCGCCCTACGAGCAGTACTTC. Its protein is CATRDAPYEQYF.

Points on this clonotype: A junction boundary mismatches the germline segment, possibly from a read error. The V call is TRBV28, the J call TRBJ2-7, with 10 bases identical to TRBD2. CDR3 size: 15 residues. Germline CDR1 reads MDHEN; CDR2 reads SYDVKM. The CDR3 DNA is TGTGCCGGCAGTACACGGACTAGCGGTTCCTACGGGCAGTACTTC. It is translated as CAGSTRTSGSYGQYF.

This chain links TRBV29-1 with TRBJ2-1, with D perhaps TRBD1 or TRBD2 (6 bases each). The CDR3 is made up of 14 amino acids. Germline assignment: CDR1 SQVTM and CDR2 ANQGSEA. V lost 2 bases to trimming and J lost 4 bases, with 12 bases between them. CDR3 amino acids: CSVESGGLYNEQFF. CDR3 DNA: TGCAGCGTTGAATCCGGGGGCTTGTACAATGAGCAGTTCTTC.

This chain joins TRBV7-8 and TRBJ2-1; the match to TRBD2 covers 7 bases. The CDR3 totals 15 residues. The ends lost 3 bases at V and 2 bases at J; junction bases unmatched: 4. Germline assignment: CDR1 SGHVS and CDR2 FQNEAQ. The CDR3 reads CASSFSSGTYNEQFF. CDR3 DNA sequence: TGTGCCAGCAGCTTTTCTAGCGGAACCTACAATGAGCAGTTCTTC.

The gene calls are TRBV4-1 and TRBJ1-5, with D possibly matching TRBD1 (5 bases). Trimming removed 1 base from V and 4 bases from J, with 8 bases in between. Germline loops: CDR1 MGHRA, CDR2 YSYEKL. The CDR3 totals 14 residues. CDR3 sequence (DNA): TGCGCCAGCAGCCAAGTACAGGATAATCAGCCCCAGCATTTT. Protein: CASSQVQDNQPQHF.

This clonotype came up a few times. The genes are TRBV9 and TRBJ2-1, with a weak D call TRBD2 (6 bases). Trimming took 3 bases from V and 6 from J, leaving 10 bases between them. The CDR3 covers 13 residues. Germline lookup yields CDR1 SGDLS and CDR2 YYNGEE. CDR3 coding DNA: TGTGCCAGCAGCGCCGGGAGTGGCAATGAGCAGTTCTTC. Encoded protein: CASSAGSGNEQFF.

At least ten counts were recorded for this clonotype. The rearrangement joins TRBV7-8 to TRBJ1-1; D may be TRBD1 (5 bases). The CDR3 is made up of 17 amino acids. Germline CDR1 is SGHVS and CDR2 is FQNEAQ. V lost 4 bases, J lost 0 bases, and 18 bases lay in between. The CDR3 nucleotides are TGTGCCAGCAGCTCAACAGGAGAACTTAGAATGAACACTGAAGCTTTCTTT. This sequence encodes CASSSTGELRMNTEAFF. The full variable domain, in which reference TRBV7-8 and TRBJ1-1 provide the parts outside the CDR3, is GAGVSQSPRYKVAKRGQDVALRCDPISGHVSLFWYQQALGQGPEFLTYFQNEAQLDKSGLPSDRFFAERPEGSVSTLKIQRTQQEDSAVYLCASSSTGELRMNTEAFFGQGTRLTVV.

This clonotype was detected many times. The gene calls are TRBV5-1 and TRBJ2-2, with 12 bases that match TRBD1. The CDR3 runs to 17 residues. Per germline, CDR1 SGHRS and CDR2 YFSETQ. With 5 bases clipped from V and 1 base from J, the junction kept 6 bases outside the gene matches. CDR3 protein: CASRMGQGAKNTGELFF. DNA for the CDR3: TGCGCCAGCAGGATGGGACAGGGGGCGAAGAACACCGGGGAGCTGTTTTTT.

This clonotype was seen ten or more times. The genes are TRBV10-3 and TRBJ1-1, with D unresolved. There are 13 residues in the CDR3. The V end was cut by 2 bases, the J end by 1 base, with 5 bases between. Germline CDR1 reads ENHRY; CDR2 reads SYGVKD. The CDR3 coding sequence is TGTGCCATCAGTGAGATCCGGAACACTGAAGCTTTCTTT. Residues: CAISEIRNTEAFF.

For this clonotype: This likely comes from a read error, as the CDR3 has no conserved phenylalanine or tryptophan at its end. The gene calls are TRBV28 and TRBJ2-3, with 14 bases lining up with TRBD2. Looked up from germline, CDR1 is MDHEN and CDR2 is SYDVKM. Losses at the gene ends were 8 bases for V and 3 bases for J; bases not matched to a gene: 7. The CDR3 extends over 16 amino acids. The CDR3 DNA follows: TGTGCCAGCGGCCGAGGACTAGCGGGAGGAACAGATACGCAGTATCTT. It is translated as CASGRGLAGGTDTQYL.

In this sample, this clonotype turned up many times. The chain couples TRBV2 to TRBJ2-1, with 7 nucleotides matching TRBD2. V dropped 8 bases and J dropped 3; count of bases not matched to a gene: 4. Per the germline V gene, CDR1 is SNHLY and CDR2 is FYNNEI. The CDR3 sequence is 13 residues long. CDR3 sequence reads: CASLREHYNEQFF. As DNA, the CDR3 is TGTGCCAGCTTGCGGGAGCACTACAATGAGCAGTTCTTC. Supplemented by reference TRBV2 and TRBJ2-1, the full variable domain reads EPEVTQTPSHQVTQMGQEVILRCVPISNHLYFYWYRQILGQKVEFLVSFYNNEISEKSEIFDDQFSVERPDGSNFTLKIRSTKLEDSAMYFCASLREHYNEQFFGPGTRLTVL.